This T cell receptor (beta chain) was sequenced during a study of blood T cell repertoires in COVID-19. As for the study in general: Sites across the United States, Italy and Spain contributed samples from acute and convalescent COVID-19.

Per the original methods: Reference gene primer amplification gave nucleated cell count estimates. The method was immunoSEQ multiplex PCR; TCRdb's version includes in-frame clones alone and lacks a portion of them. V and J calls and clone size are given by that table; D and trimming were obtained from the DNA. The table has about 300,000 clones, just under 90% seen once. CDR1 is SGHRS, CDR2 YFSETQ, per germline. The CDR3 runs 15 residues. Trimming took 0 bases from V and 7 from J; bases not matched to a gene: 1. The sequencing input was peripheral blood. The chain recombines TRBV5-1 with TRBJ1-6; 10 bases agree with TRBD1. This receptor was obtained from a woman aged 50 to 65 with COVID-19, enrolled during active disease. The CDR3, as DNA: TGCGCCAGCAGCTTGGAGGACAGGGGGAATTCACCCCTCCACTTT. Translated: CASSLEDRGNSPLHF.